This TCR beta chain originates from a study of T-cell memory formation after mild COVID-19. This clonotype has only one observation. The antigen is not known. TCRdb recomputed calls from the 5' RACE reads with MiXCR, one row per CDR3 protein. This table has roughly 350,000 distinct CDR3 sequences, around 15% appearing once. Study results and caveats: Chiefly within CM and EM were the contracting CD4+ clones; CD8+ ones were within EMRA.

This sequence originates from a man aged 18 to 29 who had mild COVID-19 (a few samples of this study predate the infection). Cell type and time point are not known. The specimen was PBMCs or a T cell subset sorted from them (not recorded which).

The CDR3 sequence: CAARGNQETQYF. Written as DNA, the CDR3 is TGTGCCGCGAGAGGCAACCAAGAGACCCAGTACTTC. This chain connects TRBV25-1 to TRBJ2-5; D unresolved. Trimming pared 11 bases from V and 0 bases from J, leaving 10 bases between. Germline CDR1 reads MGHDK; CDR2 reads SYGVNS. The CDR3 covers 12 residues.